Sequencing of this TCR beta chain was carried out in a study of OX40 agonist ivuxolimab in advanced cancers. TCRdb's copy holds only in-frame clones and misses some; the assay was immunoSEQ multiplex PCR. The sample has around 25,000 clones, around 82% seen once. The CDR3 is 12 amino acids. CDR1 is MDHEN, CDR2 SYDVKM, per germline. Trimming removed 6 bases from V and 7 bases from J, with 10 bases in between. The TCR comes from an adult with an advanced solid tumor such as melanoma, head and neck, liver or kidney cancer. This rearrangement joins TRBV28 to TRBJ1-3; the D is unclear. The sequencing here drew on CD4+ or CD8+ T cells sorted from blood, taken in a trial of the OX40 agonist ivuxolimab. The CDR3 spells CASRAAGNTIYF. The CDR3 DNA reads as TGTGCCAGCAGGGCGGCGGGGAACACCATATATTTT.